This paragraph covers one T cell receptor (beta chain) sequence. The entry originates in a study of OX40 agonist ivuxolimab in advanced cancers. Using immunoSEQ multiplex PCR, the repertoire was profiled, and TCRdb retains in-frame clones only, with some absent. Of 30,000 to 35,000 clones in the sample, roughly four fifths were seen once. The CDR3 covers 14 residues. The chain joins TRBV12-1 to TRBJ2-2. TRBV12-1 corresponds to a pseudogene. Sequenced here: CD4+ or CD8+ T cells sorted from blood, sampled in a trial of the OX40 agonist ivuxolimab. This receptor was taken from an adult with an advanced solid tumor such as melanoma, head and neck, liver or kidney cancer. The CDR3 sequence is CASSFAEDTGELFF. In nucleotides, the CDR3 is TGTGCCAGCAGCTTTGCCGAAGACACCGGGGAGCTGTTTTTT.